Listed below are T cell receptor beta chains from one sample, sequenced in a study of shared clonotypes between healthy human individuals. Measured with immunoSEQ multiplex PCR; TCRdb has only the in-frame clones, and not every one. The table records about 2.1 million clones, approximately 94% of them present only once. Input material: naive CD8+ T cells from PBMCs. These receptors were taken from a man aged 18 to 29 in good health. Some clones in this sample may be carry-over from other donors' samples. CDR3s include the opening cysteine and the closing phenylalanine or tryptophan. Each record gives: CDR3 DNA, CDR3 protein, J gene, V gene, D gene, clone size. D genes are given only for firm matches. Rows give clone size only sometimes, using once, few, many, or a class for an expanded clone.

CDR3nt: TGTGCCAGCAGTTATTCAAGGTACAGGGGCACAGATACGCAGTATTTT
CDR3aa: CASSYSRYRGTDTQYF
j_gene: TRBJ2-3
v_gene: TRBV6-5
d_gene: .
abundance: .

CDR3nt: TGTGCCAGCAGCCCGGCGGGCGGGCGATCTTCCCACGAGCAGTACTTC
CDR3aa: CASSPAGGRSSHEQYF
j_gene: TRBJ2-7
v_gene: TRBV7-9
d_gene: .
abundance: .

CDR3nt: TGTGCCATCAGTGATATTGCGGGAGTTTACAATGAGCAGTTCTTC
CDR3aa: CAISDIAGVYNEQFF
j_gene: TRBJ2-1
v_gene: TRBV10-3
d_gene: TRBD2
abundance: .

CDR3nt: TGTGCCAGCAGAGGGGCTAACTCAGATACGCAGTATTTT
CDR3aa: CASRGANSDTQYF
j_gene: TRBJ2-3
v_gene: TRBV11-2
d_gene: .
abundance: once

CDR3nt: TGTGCCAGCAACGGACCCTGGGCCAAAAACATTCAGTACTTC
CDR3aa: CASNGPWAKNIQYF
j_gene: TRBJ2-4
v_gene: TRBV28
d_gene: .
abundance: .

CDR3nt: TGTGCCAGAAGCTTGGTCTGGGGCGAAGTAATACATTCACCCCTCCACTTT
CDR3aa: CARSLVWGEVIHSPLHF
j_gene: TRBJ1-6
v_gene: TRBV5-3
d_gene: .
abundance: .

CDR3nt: TGCGCCAGCAGCTTAGTGTCTGCAAGCACCTACAATGAGCAGTTCTTC
CDR3aa: CASSLVSASTYNEQFF
j_gene: TRBJ2-1
v_gene: TRBV5-1
d_gene: .
abundance: .

CDR3nt: TGTGCCAGCAGTGTAAGAGGCGGGAACGTCTACGAGCAGTACTTC
CDR3aa: CASSVRGGNVYEQYF
j_gene: TRBJ2-7
v_gene: TRBV27
d_gene: .
abundance: once

CDR3nt: TGTGCCAGCAGCTCCGACAGGATAGGGGAAGAGACCCAGTACTTC
CDR3aa: CASSSDRIGEETQYF
j_gene: TRBJ2-5
v_gene: TRBV7-3
d_gene: .
abundance: .

CDR3nt: TGCAGCGTGGGGGGGCTAGTCTCTAACAATGAGCAGTTCTTC
CDR3aa: CSVGGLVSNNEQFF
j_gene: TRBJ2-1
v_gene: TRBV29-1
d_gene: .
abundance: .

CDR3nt: TGTGCCAGCAGCTCACACCAGGGGGCGCTTGAGAAACTGTTTTTT
CDR3aa: CASSSHQGALEKLFF
j_gene: TRBJ1-4
v_gene: TRBV6-5
d_gene: TRBD1
abundance: .

CDR3nt: TGTGCCAGCAGTGCCCTAGATGGCCCATACGAGCAGTACTTC
CDR3aa: CASSALDGPYEQYF
j_gene: TRBJ2-7
v_gene: TRBV27
d_gene: .
abundance: .

CDR3nt: TGTGCCAGCAGTGATCTAGCGGGAACCGAGCAGTACTTC
CDR3aa: CASSDLAGTEQYF
j_gene: TRBJ2-7
v_gene: TRBV6-4
d_gene: TRBD2
abundance: .

CDR3nt: TGCGCCAGCAGCTTGGCTGGAGCGGGAGTCACAGATACGCAGTATTTT
CDR3aa: CASSLAGAGVTDTQYF
j_gene: TRBJ2-3
v_gene: TRBV5-1
d_gene: TRBD2
abundance: .

CDR3nt: TGTGCCAGTAGTATCGGACACCCCTACGAGCAGTACTTC
CDR3aa: CASSIGHPYEQYF
j_gene: TRBJ2-7
v_gene: TRBV19
d_gene: .
abundance: .

CDR3nt: TGTGCCAGCAGCAGTAGGGTGACAGGGCAGGTTCAGCCCCAGCATTTT
CDR3aa: CASSSRVTGQVQPQHF
j_gene: TRBJ1-5
v_gene: TRBV7-8
d_gene: TRBD1
abundance: .

CDR3nt: TGTGCCAGCAGCTTAGTAGCCAGCTCCTACGAGCAGTACTTC
CDR3aa: CASSLVASSYEQYF
j_gene: TRBJ2-7
v_gene: TRBV7-9
d_gene: .
abundance: .

CDR3nt: TGTGCCAGTAGCGGACAGGGAATAGCCAAAAACATTCAGTACTTC
CDR3aa: CASSGQGIAKNIQYF
j_gene: TRBJ2-4
v_gene: TRBV2
d_gene: TRBD1
abundance: .

CDR3nt: TGTGCCAGCAGCCTGGGGCGGGCCAGGGTGGAGACCCAGTACTTC
CDR3aa: CASSLGRARVETQYF
j_gene: TRBJ2-5
v_gene: TRBV11-2
d_gene: .
abundance: .

CDR3nt: TGTGCCAGCAGCTTAGGGTCGTACGAGCAGTACTTC
CDR3aa: CASSLGSYEQYF
j_gene: TRBJ2-7
v_gene: TRBV11-2
d_gene: .
abundance: few

CDR3nt: TGTGCCAGCAGTCCACATAGCGGGAGAGCCTACGAGCAGTACTTC
CDR3aa: CASSPHSGRAYEQYF
j_gene: TRBJ2-7
v_gene: TRBV28
d_gene: TRBD2
abundance: .

CDR3nt: TGTGCCAGCATGGGAGGGCCAGGTTTCGGGGAGCTGTTTTTT
CDR3aa: CASMGGPGFGELFF
j_gene: TRBJ2-2
v_gene: TRBV27
d_gene: TRBD2
abundance: once

CDR3nt: TGTGCCTGGAGCTCAAGTCTAGCGGGAAGGAGCTCCTACAATGAGCAGTTCTTC
CDR3aa: CAWSSSLAGRSSYNEQFF
j_gene: TRBJ2-1
v_gene: TRBV30
d_gene: TRBD2
abundance: .

CDR3nt: TGTGCCAGTAGTAACCGAGGCCCCTACAATGAGCAGTTCTTC
CDR3aa: CASSNRGPYNEQFF
j_gene: TRBJ2-1
v_gene: TRBV19
d_gene: .
abundance: .

CDR3nt: TGTGCCAGCAGCAGCCCAGGGGGCTTGAACACTGAAGCTTTCTTT
CDR3aa: CASSSPGGLNTEAFF
j_gene: TRBJ1-1
v_gene: TRBV9
d_gene: TRBD1
abundance: .

CDR3nt: TGTGCCAGTAGTATATTCGGGAGGATCAACGAGCAGTACTTC
CDR3aa: CASSIFGRINEQYF
j_gene: TRBJ2-7
v_gene: TRBV19
d_gene: TRBD2
abundance: .